This T cell receptor (beta chain) was captured by sequencing in a study of a mutant IDH1 vaccine in newly diagnosed glioma. Looking at the study overall: There were eight vaccinations for patients, given in weeks 1, 3, 5, 7, 11, 15, 19 and 23. Vaccination began 4-6 weeks post radiotherapy alone, or with temozolomide cycles. Receipt of radiotherapy, temozolomide, or both preceded the study, and most received both. Findings of the study overall: Vaccine-induced immune responses occurred in less than 95% of patients.

CDR3 length equals 13 residues. V lost 0 bases and J lost 7, with 10 bases in between. CDR1 MNHNS and CDR2 SASEGT come from the germline V gene. Measured with immunoSEQ multiplex PCR; TCRdb has only the in-frame clones, and not every one. This sample carries roughly 29,000 clones, around 80% of them seen once, and the ten largest clones take 7% to 10%. Concerning this clone: Its antigen is undetermined.

This sample's time point: week 23, last vaccination. A 20-mer mutant IDH1 peptide at 300 ug was injected subcutaneously with topical imiquimod. J is TRBJ2-7 and V is TRBV6-1; possible D gene TRBD2, 5 bases. The sequence came from a woman younger than 35 with glioma. The sample consisted of PBMCs, taken from a glioma patient whose treatment included an IDH1 peptide vaccine. The DNA of the CDR3 is TGTGCCAGCAGTGAAGCGCCGAGGGTGGAGCAGTACTTC. Residues: CASSEAPRVEQYF.